These T cell receptor beta chains were read from a single sample in a study of response to subunit inactivated influenza vaccine. TCRdb re-called the RT-PCR reads through MiXCR, storing one row per CDR3 protein. The top ten hold 10% to 15% of the sample, which has about 500,000 distinct CDR3 sequences, 7.2% seen once. The source material was PBMCs from blood, sampled roughly 24 months after vaccination. Source of these receptors: a man between 50 and 69 years old who received an inactivated influenza vaccine. The CDR3 runs from the conserved cysteine through the conserved F or W. The order of the fields is V gene, clone size, CDR3 protein. Clone size is stated in some rows and not others, as once, few, many or a class when expanded.

V gene: TRBV29-1; clone size: .; CDR3 protein: CSVRTSGRIGYF
V gene: TRBV7-9; clone size: few; CDR3 protein: CASSWTPGQTWNEQFF
V gene: TRBV29-1; clone size: .; CDR3 protein: CSVGRENTEAFF
V gene: TRBV9; clone size: many; CDR3 protein: CASSVGSGGAYNEQFF
V gene: TRBV4-2; clone size: .; CDR3 protein: CASSQSGTGDSGANVLTF
V gene: TRBV14; clone size: .; CDR3 protein: CASSPGTRLSGRWTDTQYF
V gene: TRBV5-1; clone size: .; CDR3 protein: CASSGGHGYQETQYF
V gene: TRBV5-5; clone size: .; CDR3 protein: CASSLEDLTIQYF
V gene: TRBV2; clone size: few; CDR3 protein: CASSPRGRYVNEQFF
V gene: TRBV7-6; clone size: few; CDR3 protein: CASSLASRGGAYEQYF
V gene: TRBV6-2/TRBV6-3; clone size: many; CDR3 protein: CASSRRTYEQYF
V gene: TRBV6-5; clone size: .; CDR3 protein: CASSSDDVNSPLHF
V gene: TRBV24-1; clone size: .; CDR3 protein: CATSPGQGHQETQYF
V gene: TRBV20-1; clone size: few; CDR3 protein: CSARTSGSARSYEQYF
V gene: TRBV11-2; clone size: .; CDR3 protein: CASSQWGAGGADTQYF
V gene: TRBV24-1; clone size: many; CDR3 protein: CATSEPGTHTDTQYF
V gene: TRBV6-5; clone size: few; CDR3 protein: CASSFRTGGDYGYTF
V gene: TRBV12-3/TRBV12-4; clone size: few; CDR3 protein: CASSRTGTYPYEQYF
V gene: TRBV7-9; clone size: many; CDR3 protein: CASSRDWRSTGELFF
V gene: TRBV5-1; clone size: many; CDR3 protein: CASSPWSAYTDTQYF
V gene: TRBV11-2; clone size: medium-sized; CDR3 protein: CASSLVSYNEQFF
V gene: TRBV7-9; clone size: .; CDR3 protein: CASTLQGIVDTQYF
V gene: TRBV18; clone size: few; CDR3 protein: CASSRSGTSGSTDTQYF
V gene: TRBV27; clone size: .; CDR3 protein: CASSQRTGDNEQFF
V gene: TRBV2; clone size: few; CDR3 protein: CASSGQLNQPQHF
V gene: TRBV2; clone size: .; CDR3 protein: CASNRGLGGELFF
V gene: TRBV7-6; clone size: .; CDR3 protein: CASSLQTYTDTQYF
V gene: TRBV6-5; clone size: .; CDR3 protein: CASSYSLAGSLGEQYF
V gene: TRBV7-2; clone size: .; CDR3 protein: CASSLRNREAFF
V gene: TRBV4-3; clone size: few; CDR3 protein: CASSQAKGSYEQYF
V gene: TRBV29-1; clone size: many; CDR3 protein: CSVESGSVGGYTF
V gene: TRBV12-3/TRBV12-4; clone size: .; CDR3 protein: CASRRDETKETQYF
V gene: TRBV18; clone size: .; CDR3 protein: CASSPRDSLIAGSGETQYF
V gene: TRBV5-1; clone size: many; CDR3 protein: CASSLQTNYGYTF
V gene: TRBV3-1; clone size: few; CDR3 protein: CASSQRSFYGYTF
V gene: TRBV3-1; clone size: few; CDR3 protein: CASSRDTLAKNIQYF
V gene: TRBV10-2; clone size: .; CDR3 protein: CASSESTGGNYGYTF
V gene: TRBV5-4; clone size: .; CDR3 protein: CASSSGLAPDNEQFF
V gene: TRBV10-3; clone size: many; CDR3 protein: CAITRQVNSPLHF
V gene: TRBV29-1; clone size: .; CDR3 protein: CSVVRQGENTEAFF
V gene: TRBV5-1; clone size: .; CDR3 protein: CASRFDTSRRALEAFF
V gene: TRBV2; clone size: many; CDR3 protein: CASRNSNQPQHF
V gene: TRBV5-4; clone size: few; CDR3 protein: CASSLIDHTEAFF
V gene: TRBV12-3/TRBV12-4; clone size: .; CDR3 protein: CASSARPGRPTDTQYF
V gene: TRBV7-8; clone size: many; CDR3 protein: CASSQTADWNTGELFF
V gene: TRBV9; clone size: .; CDR3 protein: CASSVLGGPRNEQFF
V gene: TRBV18; clone size: few; CDR3 protein: CASSPPSQGKNIQYF
V gene: TRBV14; clone size: .; CDR3 protein: CANSLGGLAGFEQFF
V gene: TRBV6-1; clone size: .; CDR3 protein: CASTQGVSQPQHF
V gene: TRBV6-1; clone size: .; CDR3 protein: CASSPVRGQETQYF
V gene: TRBV4-3; clone size: few; CDR3 protein: CASSQGTSGRALNEQYF
V gene: TRBV24-1; clone size: .; CDR3 protein: CATSDLETSGNYNEQFF
V gene: TRBV27; clone size: .; CDR3 protein: CASSEDRGGANEKLFF
V gene: TRBV10-3; clone size: .; CDR3 protein: CAISVREGARDEQYF
V gene: TRBV9; clone size: few; CDR3 protein: CASSPSPVASYGYTF
V gene: TRBV9; clone size: .; CDR3 protein: CASSVGSGSVNEQFF
V gene: TRBV18; clone size: .; CDR3 protein: CASSPTGNHEQYF